This is a list of T cell receptor beta chains from one sample in a study of OX40 agonist ivuxolimab in advanced cancers. TCRdb's table, derived via immunoSEQ multiplex PCR, lists solely in-frame clones and lacks some. The sample lists roughly 100,000 clones, approximately 93% seen once, with over 0.2% in the top ten. Material: CD4+ or CD8+ T cells sorted from blood, obtained in a trial of the OX40 agonist ivuxolimab. These receptors were obtained from an adult with an advanced solid tumor such as melanoma, head and neck, liver or kidney cancer. Both conserved end residues are part of each CDR3. The order of the fields is CDR3 length, clone size, D gene, V gene, J gene, CDR3 DNA, CDR3 protein. D genes are given only for firm matches. Clone size appears in some rows only: once, few, many, or a class for an expanded clone.

len: 15
abundance: once
d_gene: TRBD2
v_gene: TRBV6-5
j_gene: TRBJ2-6
CDR3nt: TGTGCCAGCAGTTACGGGGGGGCTGGGGCCAACGTCCTGACTTTC
CDR3aa: CASSYGGAGANVLTF

len: 14
abundance: .
d_gene: .
v_gene: TRBV27
j_gene: TRBJ1-2
CDR3nt: TGTGCCAGCAGTTGGCGTGACGCCAGGGACGGCTACACCTTC
CDR3aa: CASSWRDARDGYTF

len: 15
abundance: .
d_gene: .
v_gene: TRBV30
j_gene: TRBJ1-2
CDR3nt: TGTGCCTGGAGTAGTTGGGCAGGACCGAACTATGGCTACACCTTC
CDR3aa: CAWSSWAGPNYGYTF

len: 16
abundance: .
d_gene: TRBD2
v_gene: TRBV6-5
j_gene: TRBJ2-2
CDR3nt: TGTGCCAGCAGTTATTGGGGGGGAAAGAACACCGGGGAGCTGTTTTTT
CDR3aa: CASSYWGGKNTGELFF

len: 13
abundance: .
d_gene: .
v_gene: TRBV28
j_gene: TRBJ1-1
CDR3nt: TGTGCCAGCAGTCTCCCCTCGGGGACTGAAGCTTTCTTT
CDR3aa: CASSLPSGTEAFF

len: 11
abundance: .
d_gene: .
v_gene: TRBV6-1
j_gene: TRBJ1-1
CDR3nt: TGTGCCAGCAGTGAATGGTTTGAAGCTTTCTTT
CDR3aa: CASSEWFEAFF

len: 13
abundance: once
d_gene: .
v_gene: TRBV7-3
j_gene: TRBJ2-1
CDR3nt: TGTGCCAGCAGCTTAACCAGCTACAATGAGCAGTTCTTC
CDR3aa: CASSLTSYNEQFF

len: 14
abundance: .
d_gene: .
v_gene: TRBV6-5
j_gene: TRBJ1-5
CDR3nt: TGTGCCAGCAGTTACTCAGCGGGTCAGGGGCCCCAGCATTTT
CDR3aa: CASSYSAGQGPQHF

len: 13
abundance: .
d_gene: .
v_gene: TRBV7-2
j_gene: TRBJ1-1
CDR3nt: TGTGCCAGCAGCTTACACATTAGCACTGAAGCTTTCTTT
CDR3aa: CASSLHISTEAFF

len: 13
abundance: .
d_gene: .
v_gene: TRBV28
j_gene: TRBJ2-2
CDR3nt: TGTGCCAGCAGTTATTTGGAGGGCCGGGAGCTGTTTTTT
CDR3aa: CASSYLEGRELFF

len: 15
abundance: once
d_gene: .
v_gene: TRBV11-3
j_gene: TRBJ2-3
CDR3nt: TGTGCCAGCAGCTTCGGGGCTGGGGGCACAGATACGCAGTATTTT
CDR3aa: CASSFGAGGTDTQYF

len: 16
abundance: .
d_gene: TRBD1
v_gene: TRBV9
j_gene: TRBJ2-6
CDR3nt: TGTGCCAGCAGCGTACAGGGGGCGTCTGGGGCCAACGTCCTGACTTTC
CDR3aa: CASSVQGASGANVLTF

len: 11
abundance: .
d_gene: .
v_gene: TRBV20-1
j_gene: TRBJ2-3
CDR3nt: TGCAGTGCAAGAGTAGCAGATACGCAGTATTTT
CDR3aa: CSARVADTQYF

len: 14
abundance: .
d_gene: .
v_gene: TRBV7-2
j_gene: TRBJ2-3
CDR3nt: TGTGCCAGCAGGACGGGACTTAACACAGATACGCAGTATTTT
CDR3aa: CASRTGLNTDTQYF

len: 13
abundance: .
d_gene: TRBD1
v_gene: TRBV11-3
j_gene: TRBJ1-1
CDR3nt: TGTGCCAGCAGCCTGGGACAGGGGACTGAAGCTTTCTTT
CDR3aa: CASSLGQGTEAFF

len: 14
abundance: .
d_gene: .
v_gene: TRBV5-1
j_gene: TRBJ1-3
CDR3nt: TGCGCCAGCAGCCTTGACACAGCTGGAAACACCATATATTTT
CDR3aa: CASSLDTAGNTIYF

len: 15
abundance: .
d_gene: .
v_gene: TRBV5-1
j_gene: TRBJ2-1
CDR3nt: TGCGCCAGCAGCCTCGGACGTAGCTCCTACAATGAGCAGTTCTTC
CDR3aa: CASSLGRSSYNEQFF

len: 16
abundance: .
d_gene: .
v_gene: TRBV4-1
j_gene: TRBJ1-5
CDR3nt: TGCGCCAGCAGCCAAGATGGGAGGGGACTCAATCAGCCCCAGCATTTT
CDR3aa: CASSQDGRGLNQPQHF

len: 12
abundance: .
d_gene: .
v_gene: TRBV28
j_gene: TRBJ1-2
CDR3nt: TGTGCCAGCAGTTTAGCCACAGGGAGAGACACCTTC
CDR3aa: CASSLATGRDTF

len: 13
abundance: .
d_gene: .
v_gene: TRBV5-6
j_gene: TRBJ1-1
CDR3nt: TGTGCCAGCAGCCCGTCGACAGGTGACGAAGCTTTCTTT
CDR3aa: CASSPSTGDEAFF

len: 17
abundance: once
d_gene: .
v_gene: TRBV21-1
j_gene: TRBJ2-3
CDR3nt: TGTGCCAGCAGCAGAGGTCCTCCGGGACAAGGAGTGGATACGCAGTATTTT
CDR3aa: CASSRGPPGQGVDTQYF

len: 17
abundance: .
d_gene: .
v_gene: TRBV4-1
j_gene: TRBJ1-5
CDR3nt: TGCGCCAGCAGCCGCCGGTTGGGCAGGTATAGCAATCAGCCCCAGCATTTT
CDR3aa: CASSRRLGRYSNQPQHF

len: 16
abundance: .
d_gene: TRBD2
v_gene: TRBV5-1
j_gene: TRBJ2-1
CDR3nt: TGCGCCAGCAGCCGACTAGCGTCCAGCTCCTACAATGAGCAGTTCTTC
CDR3aa: CASSRLASSSYNEQFF

len: 13
abundance: .
d_gene: .
v_gene: TRBV7-3
j_gene: TRBJ2-2
CDR3nt: TGTGCCAGCAGTCTCACTTTCGCCGGGGAGCTGTTTTTT
CDR3aa: CASSLTFAGELFF

len: 18
abundance: .
d_gene: TRBD1
v_gene: TRBV30
j_gene: TRBJ1-5
CDR3nt: TGTGCCTGGAGTGAAAGAGACAGGGTGATTTGGGAATATCAGCCCCAGCATTTT
CDR3aa: CAWSERDRVIWEYQPQHF

len: 16
abundance: .
d_gene: .
v_gene: TRBV28
j_gene: TRBJ1-1
CDR3nt: TGTGCCAGCAGTTTAAGGTTCGTGGGGGGGAACACTGAAGCTTTCTTT
CDR3aa: CASSLRFVGGNTEAFF

len: 17
abundance: .
d_gene: TRBD1
v_gene: TRBV28
j_gene: TRBJ1-3
CDR3nt: TGTGCCAGCAGTTTATTGGGACAGACTAGCTCTGGAAACACCATATATTTT
CDR3aa: CASSLLGQTSSGNTIYF

len: 13
abundance: .
d_gene: .
v_gene: TRBV28
j_gene: TRBJ1-6
CDR3nt: TGTGCCAGCAGTTCCCCAGGGGTTCTACCCCTCCACTTT
CDR3aa: CASSSPGVLPLHF

len: 13
abundance: .
d_gene: .
v_gene: TRBV6-5
j_gene: TRBJ2-5
CDR3nt: TGTGCCAGCAGTCGTAACCTCCAAGAGACCCAGTACTTC
CDR3aa: CASSRNLQETQYF

len: 11
abundance: .
d_gene: TRBD1
v_gene: TRBV6-6
j_gene: TRBJ2-4
CDR3nt: TGTGCCAGCAGAAGACAGGGGCCGAGGTACTTC
CDR3aa: CASRRQGPRYF

len: 13
abundance: .
d_gene: .
v_gene: TRBV30
j_gene: TRBJ2-3
CDR3nt: TGTGCCTTTGGGTTGGGTGTAACAGATACGCAGTATTTT
CDR3aa: CAFGLGVTDTQYF

len: 13
abundance: once
d_gene: TRBD2
v_gene: TRBV29-1
j_gene: TRBJ2-2
CDR3nt: TGCAGCGTTGTCTGGACTAGCGCCGGGGAGCTGTTTTTT
CDR3aa: CSVVWTSAGELFF

len: 14
abundance: .
d_gene: .
v_gene: TRBV7-9
j_gene: TRBJ1-3
CDR3nt: TGTGCCAGCAGCTTCCAGGGGACAGGAAACACCATATATTTT
CDR3aa: CASSFQGTGNTIYF

len: 13
abundance: .
d_gene: TRBD1
v_gene: TRBV13
j_gene: TRBJ1-2
CDR3nt: TGTGCCAGCAGCCCCGTGACAGGGAATGGCTACACCTTC
CDR3aa: CASSPVTGNGYTF

len: 12
abundance: .
d_gene: .
v_gene: TRBV5-8
j_gene: TRBJ2-3
CDR3nt: TGTGCCAGCACCCAAGGCACAGATACGCAGTATTTT
CDR3aa: CASTQGTDTQYF

len: 13
abundance: .
d_gene: .
v_gene: TRBV6-5
j_gene: TRBJ1-3
CDR3nt: TGTGCCAGCAGCCCAGGGCCCGGAAACACCATATATTTT
CDR3aa: CASSPGPGNTIYF

len: 15
abundance: .
d_gene: .
v_gene: TRBV6-6
j_gene: TRBJ1-3
CDR3nt: TGTGCCAGCAGTTACGGGGTCAACTCTGGAAACACCATATATTTT
CDR3aa: CASSYGVNSGNTIYF

len: 13
abundance: .
d_gene: .
v_gene: TRBV12-5
j_gene: TRBJ2-2
CDR3nt: TGTGCTAGTGGTTTGTGGAACACCGGGGAGCTGTTTTTT
CDR3aa: CASGLWNTGELFF

len: 13
abundance: .
d_gene: TRBD1
v_gene: TRBV6-5
j_gene: TRBJ2-3
CDR3nt: TGTGCCAGCCACCGGACAGGGGTTGATACGCAGTATTTT
CDR3aa: CASHRTGVDTQYF

len: 13
abundance: .
d_gene: .
v_gene: TRBV4-3
j_gene: TRBJ2-3
CDR3nt: TGCGCCAGCAGCCAACACCGACAGGGAGGCCGGTATTTT
CDR3aa: CASSQHRQGGRYF

len: 13
abundance: .
d_gene: .
v_gene: TRBV2
j_gene: TRBJ2-1
CDR3nt: TGTGCCAGCAGTTTATCCGGGAGTAATGAGCAGTTCTTC
CDR3aa: CASSLSGSNEQFF

len: 16
abundance: .
d_gene: TRBD2
v_gene: TRBV30
j_gene: TRBJ2-3
CDR3nt: TGTGCCTGGGTTCGGGGGGGGTCAAGATACACAGATACGCAGTATTTT
CDR3aa: CAWVRGGSRYTDTQYF

len: 11
abundance: few
d_gene: .
v_gene: TRBV11-3
j_gene: TRBJ2-1
CDR3nt: TGTGCCAGCCTCCATGCGGGTGTGGAGTTCTTC
CDR3aa: CASLHAGVEFF

len: 14
abundance: .
d_gene: .
v_gene: TRBV28
j_gene: TRBJ1-2
CDR3nt: TGTGCCAGCAGTTTGCGGGGTGCTAACTATGGCTACACCTTC
CDR3aa: CASSLRGANYGYTF

len: 16
abundance: .
d_gene: .
v_gene: TRBV5-6
j_gene: TRBJ2-1
CDR3nt: TGTGCCAGCAGTACGAGCGGAGAGTGGTCCTACAATGAGCAGTTCTTC
CDR3aa: CASSTSGEWSYNEQFF

len: 14
abundance: .
d_gene: .
v_gene: TRBV11-3
j_gene: TRBJ2-2
CDR3nt: TGTGCCAGCAGCCCGTCAGAGGGCACCGGGGAGCTGTTTTTT
CDR3aa: CASSPSEGTGELFF

len: 15
abundance: .
d_gene: TRBD2
v_gene: TRBV6-1
j_gene: TRBJ2-1
CDR3nt: TGTGCCAGCAGGCCCGTAGCGGGAGTCGCCAATGAGCAGTTCTTC
CDR3aa: CASRPVAGVANEQFF